The subject of this entry is one T cell receptor beta chain. Its antigen is not yet known. The input lacks base qualities; no much larger clone sits a single base away. Other DNA sequences of this sample code for an identical CDR3. Using the deep immunoSEQ assay, TCR CDR3 regions were amplified from genomic DNA by multiplex PCR. Extracted genomic DNA from each cell subset was spread evenly across all wells of several immunoSEQ 96-well plates, with each plate serving as a replicate. For sorted subsets, 150 to 250 ng of genomic DNA, equivalent to 25,000 to 30,000 T cell genomes, went into each replicate PCR. Purified libraries were quantified with a Qubit 3.0 fluorometer, sized on a Bioanalyzer 2100, and re-quantified with the KAPA Library Quantification kit. A separate single-read 150-cycle Illumina NextSeq 550 flow cell was used to sequence each immunoSEQ 96-well plate. The paper's data handling went like this. Because the immunoSEQ output included only junctional sequences and no quality scores, the filtering could not be the same as the filtering used for full-length reads. To assign V/J genes and CDR3, sequences were annotated against IMGT germline references using PyIR, a Python wrapper for IgBLAST v1.9. Any read was removed if the V/J assignment was weak (E-value above 1e-6), the CDR3 was missing, or the read contained stop codons, out-of-frame junctions, or ambiguous translated residues. V3J clonotypes were defined as sequences sharing the same inferred V gene, J gene, and CDR3 amino acid sequence. The percentage overlap between two repertoires was calculated by dividing the number of shared unique clonotypes by the size of the smaller repertoire. Richness of each repertoire was evaluated using RTK rarefaction, the Chao1 estimator, and Recon v2.1 estimates of unobserved clonotypes. For all TCRbeta clonotypes obtained by the gDNA method from four donors, generation probabilities were computed with OLGA. In TCRdb, the immuneACCESS table is reduced to in-frame sequences with V and J assigned. These tables do not hold every clone; where another copy was compared, an unresolved V gene accounts for under half, and the others remain unexplained. Clone size and the V and J calls come from that table; the DNA yielded D and trimming. This sample has approximately 1.9 million clones in its table, and over 85% of those were observed once. Clones ranked in the top ten supply around 1.7% of the sample.

The sample belongs to a study of shared clonotypes between healthy human individuals (dated by TCRdb to about 2020). At the level of the whole study: A couple of women and three men aged 18 to 49 years were included in the cohort. To estimate repertoire size and how much clonotypes are shared between individuals, the study performed deep sequencing of blood TCR repertoires from 4 to 6 healthy adults. Between about 0.9 and 10 billion PBMCs per donor were obtained by leukapheresis. For each donor, CD4 naive and CD4 memory were each given three plates, CD8 naive was given two plates, and CD8 memory was given one plate. To increase sequencing depth and limit assay-specific biases, different laboratories used diverse techniques to prepare libraries and sequence TCR repertoires.

CD8 naive samples were CD45RO-negative cells positively selected for CCR7, giving a CD45RA+CCR7+ population that excluded TemRA cells. Donors were healthy HIV-negative adults with no recently reported acute infections or vaccinations. Only Caucasian adults living in Nashville, Tennessee, USA were represented among the donors. After blood collection by leukapheresis, PBMCs were isolated using Ficoll-Histopaque density gradient centrifugation and then cryopreserved in the vapor phase of liquid nitrogen. Analytical flow cytometry was used to check the purity and quantity of every magnetically sorted T cell population. From each sorted fraction, genomic DNA was isolated and quantified by UV absorbance on a Nanodrop 2000c. Taken from the germline V gene, the CDR1 and CDR2 loops are MGHDK and SYGVNS. V was cut back by 1 base and J by 2 bases, leaving a gap of 7 bases between them. Taken from cysteine to phenylalanine, the CDR3 has 14 residues. Only the CDR3 portion is preserved as DNA: 42 bases, with reading frame beginning at the first base.

The study at large found these results: When a few donors were compared, the shared fraction of clonotypes was roughly 4.8% for naive CD4, 3.5% to 4% for naive CD8, more than 2% for memory CD4, and less than 0.45% for memory CD8. Compared with non-shared clonotypes, clonotypes shared by all four sorted-subset donors had higher generation probabilities. Only blood was sampled, and tissue TCR repertoires likely differ from those in blood. Even with the large sequencing depth, rarefaction of the sorted-subset datasets indicated that sequencing was incomplete. Based on pairwise subsampling, the degree of clonotype sharing among donors was expected to be affected by sequencing depth. The genetic and exposure-history diversity represented was limited by the small number of donors. Estimated clonotype richness was generally larger for naive than for memory subsets.

The chain couples TRBV25-1 to TRBJ2-3; D gene: possibly TRBD1, on 5 matching bases. What was sequenced was naive CD8+ T cells from PBMCs. Taken with the paper, the label for cell subset or site translates to: CD45RA+CCR7+. The source of this sequence is a man aged 18 to 30 in good health. Some clones in this sample may be carry-over from other donors' samples. The nucleotide sequence is TGTGCCAGCAGTGAATCAGGGTCCACAGATACGCAGTATTTT. Its protein is CASSESGSTDTQYF.